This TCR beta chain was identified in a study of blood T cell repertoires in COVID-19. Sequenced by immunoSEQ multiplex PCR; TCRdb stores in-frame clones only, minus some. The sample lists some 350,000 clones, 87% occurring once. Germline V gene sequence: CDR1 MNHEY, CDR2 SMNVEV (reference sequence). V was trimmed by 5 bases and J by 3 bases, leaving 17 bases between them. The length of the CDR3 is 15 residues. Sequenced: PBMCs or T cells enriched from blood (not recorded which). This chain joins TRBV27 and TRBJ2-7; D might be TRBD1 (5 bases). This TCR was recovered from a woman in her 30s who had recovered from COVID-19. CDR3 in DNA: TGTGCCAGCAGTCCTCTGTTGGACACCTACTACGAGCAGTACTTC. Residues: CASSPLLDTYYEQYF.